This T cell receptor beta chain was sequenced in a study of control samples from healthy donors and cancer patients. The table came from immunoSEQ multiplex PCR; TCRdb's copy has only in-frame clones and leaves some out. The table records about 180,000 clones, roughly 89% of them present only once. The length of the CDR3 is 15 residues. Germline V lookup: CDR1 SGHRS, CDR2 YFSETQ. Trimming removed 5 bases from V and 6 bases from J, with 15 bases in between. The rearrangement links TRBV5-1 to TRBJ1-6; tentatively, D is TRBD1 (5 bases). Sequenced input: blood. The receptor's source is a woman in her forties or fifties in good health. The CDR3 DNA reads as TGCGCCAGCAGTCAAGGGACCCCCGGTAATTCACCCCTCCACTTT. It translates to CASSQGTPGNSPLHF. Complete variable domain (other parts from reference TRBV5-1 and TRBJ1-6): KAGVTQTPRYLIKTRGQQVTLSCSPISGHRSVSWYQQTPGQGLQFLFEYFSETQRNKGNFPGRFSGRQFSNSRSEMNVSTLELGDSALYLCASSQGTPGNSPLHFGNGTRLTVT.